One and the same sample provided the 16 T cell receptor beta chains below, sequenced in a study of blood T cell repertoires in COVID-19. The assay was immunoSEQ multiplex PCR, and TCRdb's table has in-frame clones only and misses some. The table has around 170,000 clones, over 75% seen once; the top ten hold approximately 9%. Sequencing was carried out using PBMCs or T cells enriched from blood (not recorded which). The receptors derive from a woman aged 18 to 35 who had recovered from COVID-19.

This clone was counted between two and nine times. V usage is TRBV4-2 and J usage is TRBJ1-3; the D gene is possibly TRBD1 (6 bases). CDR1 and CDR2 (germline): LGHNA, YNFKEQ. The V end lost 0 bases, the J end lost 0 bases, and 12 bases lay between the germline ends. This CDR3 contains 17 residues. The CDR3 loop reads CASSQEWDTSSGNTIYF. DNA for the CDR3: TGTGCCAGCAGCCAAGAATGGGACACAAGCTCTGGAAACACCATATATTTT.

The rearrangement joins TRBV7-9 to TRBJ1-2; 8 nucleotides align to TRBD1. The germline gives CDR1 SEHNR, CDR2 FQNEAQ (reference sequence). After removal of 4 bases from V and 8 bases from J, the junction contained 9 bases not matched to a gene. The CDR3 is made up of 14 amino acids. CDR3 loop: CASSSNRQGSGYTF. The DNA of the CDR3 is TGTGCCAGCAGCTCAAACAGACAGGGGAGCGGCTACACCTTC.

This clone turned up a few times. V gene TRBV27 combines with J gene TRBJ1-5; 7 nucleotides line up with TRBD1. This CDR3 region has 12 residues. Per the germline V gene, CDR1 is MNHEY and CDR2 is SMNVEV (reference sequence). CDR3 amino acids: CTQGTEDQPQHF. CDR3 sequence (DNA): TGTACACAGGGGACAGAGGATCAGCCCCAGCATTTT.

Only one count was recorded for this clone. The chain recombines TRBV19 with TRBJ1-2, with D possibly being TRBD1 (5 bases). V dropped 6 bases and J dropped 8 bases, with 19 bases sitting between them. There are 14 residues in the CDR3. In germline, CDR1 is LNHDA, CDR2 SQIVND (reference sequence). CDR3 sequence: CASSRQLTSGGYTF. The CDR3 DNA is TGTGCCAGTAGCCGACAGCTAACCTCCGGAGGCTACACCTTC.

The chain employs TRBV19 and TRBJ2-2; D uncertain. The ends were cut back, 3 bases at V and 1 base at J, with 9 bases in the middle. The CDR3 runs 15 residues. CDR1 and CDR2 from the germline V gene are LNHDA and SQIVND (reference sequence). CDR3 amino acids: CASSMYRGNTGELFF. The CDR3, as DNA: TGTGCCAGTAGTATGTATCGAGGGAACACCGGGGAGCTGTTTTTT.

This clone was seen a handful of times. This chain links TRBV7-2 with TRBJ2-2, with 7 bases identical to TRBD1. The CDR3 has 14 amino acids. Germline V gene sequence: CDR1 SGHTA, CDR2 FQGNSA. V lost 5 bases to trimming and J lost 7 bases; unmatched junction nucleotides: 7. The CDR3 loop reads CASSPLGTVGELFF. The CDR3, as DNA: TGTGCCAGCAGCCCCCTGGGGACAGTCGGGGAGCTGTTTTTT.

This clone was found once. The chain couples TRBV27 to TRBJ2-1, with 9 bases that match TRBD2. Germline V gene data show CDR1 as MNHEY and CDR2 as SMNVEV (reference sequence). CDR3 size: 14 residues. The junction had 4 bases not matched to a gene; V was cut back by 5 bases and J by 5 bases. The CDR3 sequence is CASSRLAADNEQFF. The CDR3 DNA reads as TGTGCCAGCAGTCGACTAGCGGCCGACAATGAGCAGTTCTTC.

The chain recombines TRBV27 with TRBJ2-5; 8 bases line up with TRBD1. V lost 2 bases to trimming and J lost 2 bases; unmatched junction nucleotides: 13. Germline CDR1 is MNHEY and CDR2 is SMNVEV (reference sequence). This CDR3 region has 18 residues. For the CDR3, the DNA is TGTGCCAGCAGTTTAGGACAGGGAAGGGGATGGGATCAAGAGACCCAGTACTTC. Its protein is CASSLGQGRGWDQETQYF.

The J gene is TRBJ1-1, the V gene TRBV11-2; D uncertain. The length of the CDR3 is 13 residues. Germline lookup yields CDR1 SGHAT and CDR2 FQNNGV. V lost 5 bases, J lost 6 bases, and 13 bases lay in between. CDR3 residues: CASSNDYIPEAFF. The CDR3 DNA sequence: TGTGCCAGCAGCAATGATTACATTCCTGAAGCTTTCTTT.

The chain joins TRBV5-1 to TRBJ2-3, with TRBD2 matching over 7 bases. Germline lookup yields CDR1 SGHRS and CDR2 YFSETQ. The CDR3 covers 18 residues. Germline trimming cut 6 bases from V and 4 bases from J; bases unmatched to any gene: 20. The CDR3 loop reads CASNQQTLGGNFADTQYF. The CDR3 DNA reads as TGCGCCAGCAACCAGCAAACTTTGGGAGGGAATTTCGCAGATACGCAGTATTTT.

This clone was recorded once. The chain employs TRBV30 and TRBJ1-3, with D tentatively TRBD1 (5 bases). The CDR3 has 13 residues. V was trimmed by 3 bases and J by 2 bases, leaving 8 bases between them. Per germline, CDR1 GTSNPN and CDR2 SVGIG (reference sequence). The CDR3 sequence is CAWSPGPGNTIYF. The CDR3 nucleotides are TGTGCCTGGAGCCCAGGGCCTGGAAACACCATATATTTT.

The rearrangement links TRBV5-6 to TRBJ1-2, with a tentative D call TRBD1 (5 bases). V was cut by 5 bases and J by 2 bases, with 16 bases left in between. From germline, CDR1 is SGHDT and CDR2 YYEEEE. The CDR3 extends over 15 amino acids. The CDR3 sequence is CASSLGTAYNYGYTF. The CDR3 DNA sequence: TGTGCCAGCAGTTTAGGGACTGCCTACAACTATGGCTACACCTTC.

V is TRBV28 and J is TRBJ2-7, with a tentative D call TRBD2 (6 bases). This CDR3 region has 16 residues. The V gene's germline CDR1 is MDHEN and CDR2 SYDVKM. Trimming shortened V by 6 bases and J by 4 bases, and 22 bases separated the two germline ends. The CDR3 spells CASSSSSAGTQYEQYF. The CDR3 DNA reads TGTGCCAGCAGCTCCTCTAGCGCCGGAACACAATACGAGCAGTACTTC.

The chain joins TRBV4-2 to TRBJ1-4; the match to TRBD1 covers 11 bases. The CDR3 runs to 18 residues. V lost 0 bases, J lost 7 bases, and 10 bases stayed unmatched. CDR1 and CDR2 (germline): LGHNA, YNFKEQ. CDR3 nucleotides: TGTGCCAGCAGCCAAGATATACGAATAGGGACAGGGGGTGAAAAACTGTTTTTT. This sequence encodes CASSQDIRIGTGGEKLFF.

The J gene is TRBJ2-1, the V gene TRBV14; tentatively, D is TRBD2 (5 bases). Germline CDR1 is SGHDN and CDR2 is FVKESK. The CDR3 is made up of 14 amino acids. Trimming stripped 4 bases from V and 6 bases from J, with 13 bases between. The CDR3 coding sequence is TGTGCCAGCAGCCCCGGGCCCGAGGGCAATGAGCAGTTCTTC. Its translation: CASSPGPEGNEQFF. Full variable domain (rest looked up from reference TRBV14 and TRBJ2-1): EAGVTQFPSHSVIEKGQTVTLRCDPISGHDNLYWYRRVMGKEIKFLLHFVKESKQDESGMPNNRFLAERTGGTYSTLKVQPAELEDSGVYFCASSPGPEGNEQFFGPGTRLTVL.

The V gene is TRBV29-1, the J gene TRBJ1-3, with 7 bases fitting TRBD1. CDR1 is SQVTM, CDR2 ANQGSEA, per germline. The V segment lost 3 bases and the J segment 0 bases; nucleotides outside the gene matches: 2. CDR3 length: 14 amino acids. The CDR3 nucleotides read TGCAGCGTTGAGGACAGGCTCTCTGGAAACACCATATATTTT. Protein: CSVEDRLSGNTIYF.